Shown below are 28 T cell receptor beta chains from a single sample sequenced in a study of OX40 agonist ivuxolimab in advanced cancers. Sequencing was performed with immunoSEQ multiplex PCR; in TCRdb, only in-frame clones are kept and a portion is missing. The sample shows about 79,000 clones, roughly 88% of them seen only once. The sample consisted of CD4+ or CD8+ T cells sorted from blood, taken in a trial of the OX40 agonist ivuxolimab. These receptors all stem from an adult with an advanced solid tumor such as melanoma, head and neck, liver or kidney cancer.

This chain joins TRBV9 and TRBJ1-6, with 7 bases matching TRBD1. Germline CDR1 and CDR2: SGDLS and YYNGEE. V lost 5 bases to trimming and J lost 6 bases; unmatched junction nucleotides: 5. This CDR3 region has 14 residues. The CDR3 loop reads CASSAGQSNSPLHF. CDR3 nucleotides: TGTGCCAGCAGTGCGGGACAGTCTAATTCACCCCTCCACTTT. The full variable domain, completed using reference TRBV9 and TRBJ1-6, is DSGVTQTPKHLITATGQRVTLRCSPRSGDLSVYWYQQSLDQGLQFLIQYYNGEERAKGNILERFSAQQFPDLHSELNLSSLELGDSALYFCASSAGQSNSPLHFGNGTRLTVT.

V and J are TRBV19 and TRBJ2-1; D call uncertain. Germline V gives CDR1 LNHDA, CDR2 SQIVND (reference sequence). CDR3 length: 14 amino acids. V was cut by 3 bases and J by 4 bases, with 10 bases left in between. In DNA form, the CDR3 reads TGTGCCAGTAGTATGTTGCGAGGTTACAATGAGCAGTTCTTC. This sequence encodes CASSMLRGYNEQFF. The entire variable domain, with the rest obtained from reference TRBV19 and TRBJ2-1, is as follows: DGGITQSPKYLFRKEGQNVTLSCEQNLNHDAMYWYRQDPGQGLRLIYYSQIVNDFQKGDIAEGYSVSREKKESFPLTVTSAQKNPTAFYLCASSMLRGYNEQFFGPGTRLTVL.

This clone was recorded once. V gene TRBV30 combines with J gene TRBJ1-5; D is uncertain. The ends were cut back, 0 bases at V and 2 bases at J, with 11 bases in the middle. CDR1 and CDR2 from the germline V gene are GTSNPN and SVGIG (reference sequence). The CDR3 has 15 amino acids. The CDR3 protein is CAWSVQGKGNQPQHF. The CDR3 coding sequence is TGTGCCTGGAGTGTACAAGGGAAGGGCAATCAGCCCCAGCATTTT. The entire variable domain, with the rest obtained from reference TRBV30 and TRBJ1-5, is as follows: SQTIHQWPATLVQPVGSPLSLECTVEGTSNPNLYWYRQAAGRGLQLLFYSVGIGQISSEVPQNLSASRPQDRQFILSSKKLLLSDSGFYLCAWSVQGKGNQPQHFGDGTRLSIL.

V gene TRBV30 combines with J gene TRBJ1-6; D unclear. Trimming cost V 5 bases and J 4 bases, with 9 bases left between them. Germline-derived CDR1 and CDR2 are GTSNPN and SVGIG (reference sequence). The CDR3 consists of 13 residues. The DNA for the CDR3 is TGTGCCTGGTCTCGGGATTATAATTCACCCCTCCACTTT. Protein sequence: CAWSRDYNSPLHF.

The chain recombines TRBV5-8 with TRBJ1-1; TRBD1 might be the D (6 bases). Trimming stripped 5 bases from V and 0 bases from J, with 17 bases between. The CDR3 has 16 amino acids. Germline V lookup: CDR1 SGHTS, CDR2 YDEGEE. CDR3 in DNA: TGTGCCAGCAGGAAACGAGGACAGTCCCTGAACACTGAAGCTTTCTTT. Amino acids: CASRKRGQSLNTEAFF.

CDR3 sequence (DNA): TGTGCCAGCAGGGGGGGGACTTTAAAGGCGTCCGCTTTCTTT. It codes for CASRGGTLKASAFF. The chain combines TRBV6-5 with TRBJ1-1; D possibly corresponds to TRBD1 (5 bases). Trimming left V 6 bases short and J 11 bases short, with 22 bases between. Germline CDR1 is MNHEY and CDR2 is SVGAGI. The CDR3 is 14 residues long.

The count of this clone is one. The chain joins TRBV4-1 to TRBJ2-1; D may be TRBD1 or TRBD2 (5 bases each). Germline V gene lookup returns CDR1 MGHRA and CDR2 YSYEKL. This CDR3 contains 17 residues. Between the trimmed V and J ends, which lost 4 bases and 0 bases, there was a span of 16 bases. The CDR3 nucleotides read TGCGCCAGCAGCCCCCACCGTGACAGCGGCTCCTACAATGAGCAGTTCTTC. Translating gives CASSPHRDSGSYNEQFF.

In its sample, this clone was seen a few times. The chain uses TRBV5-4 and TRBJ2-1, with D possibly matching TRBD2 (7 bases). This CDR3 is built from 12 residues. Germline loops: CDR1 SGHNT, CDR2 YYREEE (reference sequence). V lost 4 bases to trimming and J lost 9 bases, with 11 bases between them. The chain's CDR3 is CASSGGGSEQFF. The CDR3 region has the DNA TGTGCCAGCAGCGGGGGGGGCTCTGAGCAGTTCTTC. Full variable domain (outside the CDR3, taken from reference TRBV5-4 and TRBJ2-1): ETGVTQSPTHLIKTRGQQVTLRCSSQSGHNTVSWYQQALGQGPQFIFQYYREEENGRGNFPPRFSGLQFPNYSSELNVNALELDDSALYLCASSGGGSEQFFGPGTRLTVL.

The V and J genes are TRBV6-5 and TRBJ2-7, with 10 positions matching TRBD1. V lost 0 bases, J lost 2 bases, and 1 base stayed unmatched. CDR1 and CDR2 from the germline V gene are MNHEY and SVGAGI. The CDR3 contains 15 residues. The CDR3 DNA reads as TGTGCCAGCAGTTACTCGGGACAGGGGCCCTACGAGCAGTACTTC. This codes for CASSYSGQGPYEQYF.

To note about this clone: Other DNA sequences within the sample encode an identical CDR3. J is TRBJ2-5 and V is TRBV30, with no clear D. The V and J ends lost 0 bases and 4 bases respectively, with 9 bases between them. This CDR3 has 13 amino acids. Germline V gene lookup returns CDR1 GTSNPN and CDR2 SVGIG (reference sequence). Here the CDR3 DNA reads TGTGCCTGGAGTGTACTTAGAGGAGAGACCCAGTACTTC. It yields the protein CAWSVLRGETQYF.

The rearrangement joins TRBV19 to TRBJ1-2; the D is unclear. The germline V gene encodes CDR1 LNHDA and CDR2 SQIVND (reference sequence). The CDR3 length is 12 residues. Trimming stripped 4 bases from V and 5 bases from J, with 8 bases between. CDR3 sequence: CASSNSRYGYTF. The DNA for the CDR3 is TGTGCCAGTAGTAACAGCAGATATGGCTACACCTTC.

In DNA, the CDR3 is TGTGCCAGCAGCCCGATTGGGGCTTCGGATGAAAAACTGTTTTTT. Encoded protein: CASSPIGASDEKLFF. The chain uses TRBV6-5 and TRBJ1-4, with D possibly TRBD1 on 5 matching bases. The CDR3 contains 15 residues. From germline, CDR1 is MNHEY and CDR2 SVGAGI. The V end lost 6 bases, the J end lost 6 bases, and 17 bases lay between the germline ends.

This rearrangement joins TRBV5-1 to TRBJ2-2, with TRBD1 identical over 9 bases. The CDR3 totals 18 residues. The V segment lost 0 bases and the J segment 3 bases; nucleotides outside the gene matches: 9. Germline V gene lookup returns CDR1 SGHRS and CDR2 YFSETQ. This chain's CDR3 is CASSLGPAGTGYTGELFF. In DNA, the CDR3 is TGCGCCAGCAGCTTGGGCCCGGCGGGGACAGGGTACACCGGGGAGCTGTTTTTT.

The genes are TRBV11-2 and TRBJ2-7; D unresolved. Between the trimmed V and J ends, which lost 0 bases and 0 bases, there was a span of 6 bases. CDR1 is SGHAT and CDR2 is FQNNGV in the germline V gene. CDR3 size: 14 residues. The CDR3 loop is CASSLDRNSYEQYV. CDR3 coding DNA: TGTGCCAGCAGCTTAGACAGGAACTCCTACGAGCAGTACGTC.

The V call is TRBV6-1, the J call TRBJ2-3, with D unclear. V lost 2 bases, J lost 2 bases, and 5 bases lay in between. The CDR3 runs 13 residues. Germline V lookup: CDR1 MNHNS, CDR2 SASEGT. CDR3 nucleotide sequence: TGTGCCAGCAGTGAACGCTTCACAGATACGCAGTATTTT. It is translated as CASSERFTDTQYF.

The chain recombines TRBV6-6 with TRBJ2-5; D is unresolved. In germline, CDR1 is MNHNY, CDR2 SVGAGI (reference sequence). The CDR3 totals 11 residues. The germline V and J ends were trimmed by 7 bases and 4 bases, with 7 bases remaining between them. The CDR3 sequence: CASTAAETQYF. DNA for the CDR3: TGTGCCAGCACCGCCGCAGAGACCCAGTACTTC.

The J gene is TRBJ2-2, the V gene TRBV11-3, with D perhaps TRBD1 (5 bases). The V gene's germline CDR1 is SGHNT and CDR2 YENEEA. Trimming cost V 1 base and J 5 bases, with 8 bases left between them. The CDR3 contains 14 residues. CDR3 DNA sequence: TGTGCCAGCAGCTTAGGGGCAGGGACCGGGGAGCTGTTTTTT. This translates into CASSLGAGTGELFF.

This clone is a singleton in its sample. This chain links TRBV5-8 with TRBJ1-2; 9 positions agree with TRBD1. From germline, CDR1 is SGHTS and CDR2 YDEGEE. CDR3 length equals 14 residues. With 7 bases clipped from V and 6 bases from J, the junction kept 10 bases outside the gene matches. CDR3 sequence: CASDRGASVDGYTF. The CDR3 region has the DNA TGTGCCAGCGACAGGGGGGCTTCGGTAGATGGCTACACCTTC.

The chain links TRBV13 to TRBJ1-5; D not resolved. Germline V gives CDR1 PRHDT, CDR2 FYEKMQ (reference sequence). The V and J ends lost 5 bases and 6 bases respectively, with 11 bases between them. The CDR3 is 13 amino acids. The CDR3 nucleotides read TGTGCCAGCAGCAGGAGCGGTGGTCAGCCCCAGCATTTT. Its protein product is CASSRSGGQPQHF.

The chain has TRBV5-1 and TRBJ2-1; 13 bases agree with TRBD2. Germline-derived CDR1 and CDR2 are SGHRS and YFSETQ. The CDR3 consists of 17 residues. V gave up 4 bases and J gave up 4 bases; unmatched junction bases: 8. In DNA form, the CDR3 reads TGCGCCAGCAGCCTCCGGACTAGCGGGGGCAGTTACAATGAGCAGTTCTTC. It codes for CASSLRTSGGSYNEQFF.

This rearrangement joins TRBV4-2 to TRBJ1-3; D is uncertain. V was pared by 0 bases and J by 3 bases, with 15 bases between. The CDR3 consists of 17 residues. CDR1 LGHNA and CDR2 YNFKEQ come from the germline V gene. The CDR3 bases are TGTGCCAGCAGCCAAGATTATAGGCAGGCGAATGGAAACACCATATATTTT. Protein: CASSQDYRQANGNTIYF.

The CDR3 coding sequence is TGTGCCAGCAGTGATTTTGAAAATACGCAGTATTTT. Its translation is CASSDFENTQYF. V gene TRBV6-1 combines with J gene TRBJ2-3, with D unclear. Germline CDR1 reads MNHNS; CDR2 reads SASEGT. The V gene lost 3 bases and the J gene lost 7 bases, with 8 bases spanning the gap. This CDR3 is built from 12 residues.

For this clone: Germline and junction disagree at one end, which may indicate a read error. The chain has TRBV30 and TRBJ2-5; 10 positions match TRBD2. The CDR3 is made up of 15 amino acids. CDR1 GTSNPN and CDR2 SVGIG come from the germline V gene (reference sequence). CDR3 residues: CARSVSSGGQETQYF. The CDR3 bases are TGTGCCCGGAGTGTCTCTAGCGGGGGCCAAGAGACCCAGTACTTC.

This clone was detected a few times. The DNA of the CDR3 is TGCGCCAGCAGCTTCGGACAGGGGGGGACCCAGTACTTC. Its translation: CASSFGQGGTQYF. V is TRBV5-1 and J is TRBJ2-5, with TRBD1 identical over 10 bases. CDR1 SGHRS and CDR2 YFSETQ come from the germline V gene. The CDR3 covers 13 residues. V shed 2 bases and J 7 bases; nucleotides not matched to a gene: 2.

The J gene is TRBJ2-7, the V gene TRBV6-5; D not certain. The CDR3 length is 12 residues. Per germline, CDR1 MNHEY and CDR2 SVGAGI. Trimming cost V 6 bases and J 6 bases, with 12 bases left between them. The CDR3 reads CASSLVIFEQYF. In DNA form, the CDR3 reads TGTGCCAGCAGCCTCGTTATTTTCGAGCAGTACTTC.

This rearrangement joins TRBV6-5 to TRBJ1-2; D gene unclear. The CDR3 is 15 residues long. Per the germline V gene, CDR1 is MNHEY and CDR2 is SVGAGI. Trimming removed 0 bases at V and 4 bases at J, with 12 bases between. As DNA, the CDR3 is TGTGCCAGCAGTTACTCGTATGGCCGCGGCTATGGCTACACCTTC. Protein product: CASSYSYGRGYGYTF.

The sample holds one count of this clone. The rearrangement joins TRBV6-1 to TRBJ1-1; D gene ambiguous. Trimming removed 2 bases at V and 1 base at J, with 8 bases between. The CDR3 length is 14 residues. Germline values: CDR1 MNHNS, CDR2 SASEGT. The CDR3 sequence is CASSEPPPNTEAFF. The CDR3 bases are TGTGCCAGCAGTGAACCCCCACCGAACACTGAAGCTTTCTTT.

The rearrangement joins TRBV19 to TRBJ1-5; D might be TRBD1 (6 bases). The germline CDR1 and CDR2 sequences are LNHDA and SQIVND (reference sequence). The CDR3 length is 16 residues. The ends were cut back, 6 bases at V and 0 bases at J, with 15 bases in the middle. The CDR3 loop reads CASRPDSSYSNQPQHF. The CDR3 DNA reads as TGTGCCAGTAGGCCGGACAGTTCTTATAGCAATCAGCCCCAGCATTTT. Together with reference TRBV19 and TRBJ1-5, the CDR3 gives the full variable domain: DGGITQSPKYLFRKEGQNVTLSCEQNLNHDAMYWYRQDPGQGLRLIYYSQIVNDFQKGDIAEGYSVSREKKESFPLTVTSAQKNPTAFYLCASRPDSSYSNQPQHFGDGTRLSIL.